This T cell receptor (beta chain) appears in the sequencing data of a study of a mutant IDH1 vaccine in newly diagnosed glioma. Study-wide context: Former treatment meant radiotherapy, temozolomide, or both; the majority had gotten both.

The time point denotes: baseline, week 1 (first vaccination visit). Treatment denoted: pre-vaccination baseline after standard-of-care therapy. The protocol was immunoSEQ multiplex PCR, while the TCRdb copy is restricted to in-frame clones and leaves out a portion. The top ten clones hold around 5% of a sample with about 35,000 clones, around 85% of them seen once. CDR1 is SGDLS, CDR2 YYNGEE, per germline. Between the trimmed V and J ends, which lost 0 bases and 1 base, there was a span of 10 bases. The CDR3 contains 15 residues. Study outcomes and limitations: Shifts in the top peripheral T cell clonotypes seemed unrelated to pseudoprogression. Evidence of vaccine-induced immune responses was documented in about 93% of patients.

Only a few counts were recorded for this clone. Its antigen remains unidentified. The chain has TRBV9 and TRBJ1-1; no reliable D call. This sequence originates from a woman aged 40 to 49 with glioma. Sequencing used PBMCs, obtained from a glioma patient treated with radiotherapy, temozolomide or both. The CDR3 DNA reads as TGTGCCAGCAGCGTAGAATACGGATCGAACACTGAAGCTTTCTTT. Protein: CASSVEYGSNTEAFF.